A single sample gave rise to the 2 T cell receptor beta chains below, sequenced in a study of Ad26.COV2.S vaccination and SARS-CoV-2 variants. Libraries were prepared by immunoSEQ multiplex PCR; TCRdb keeps only in-frame clonotypes and omits some of them. The sample has 350,000 to 450,000 clones; 70% to 90% are singletons. The treatment is: over 15 received Ad26.COV2.S at low or high dose, single or two shots; about 5 received placebo; per-sample allocation not given. Samples came from day 63 after the first vaccine or placebo injection. The sample in question was peripheral blood, obtained in a trial of Ad26.COV2.S vaccine versus placebo. The receptors originated from a person aged 18-65 years who received the Ad26.COV2.S COVID-19 vaccine or a placebo.

The chain combines TRBV9 with TRBJ1-6; D not certain. The CDR3 length is 13 residues. Trimming took 0 bases from V and 11 from J, leaving 9 bases between them. CDR1 is SGDLS, CDR2 YYNGEE, per germline. The CDR3 is CASSVGTATPLHF. The CDR3, as DNA: TGTGCCAGCAGCGTAGGAACCGCAACACCCCTCCACTTT.

This rearrangement joins TRBV2 to TRBJ1-5, with D possibly being TRBD1 (5 bases). The germline CDR1 and CDR2 sequences are SNHLY and FYNNEI. Trimming removed 6 bases from V and 6 bases from J, with 9 bases in between. The CDR3 is made up of 12 amino acids. This CDR3 reads CASRGEGQPQHF. DNA for the CDR3: TGTGCCAGCAGGGGGGAGGGTCAGCCCCAGCATTTT.